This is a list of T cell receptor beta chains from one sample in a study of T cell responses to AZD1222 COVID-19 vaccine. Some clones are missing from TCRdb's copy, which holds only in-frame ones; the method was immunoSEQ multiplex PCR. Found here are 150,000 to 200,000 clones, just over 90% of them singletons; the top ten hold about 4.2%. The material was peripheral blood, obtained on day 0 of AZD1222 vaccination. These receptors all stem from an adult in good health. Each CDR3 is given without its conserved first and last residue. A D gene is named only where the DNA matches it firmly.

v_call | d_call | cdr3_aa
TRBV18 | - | ASSPSGPGELF
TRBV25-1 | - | ASSVRVSPYEQY
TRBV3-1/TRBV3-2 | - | ASSQGFGNAQPQH
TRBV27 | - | ASSLRGTNYGYT
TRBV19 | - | ASSIGGGMNTEAF
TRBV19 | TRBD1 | ASTLRGQDNQPQH
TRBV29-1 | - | SVRVETQY
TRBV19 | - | ASSIPHTRGEETQY
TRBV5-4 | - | ASSPREAGYT
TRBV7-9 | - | ASSFQTGANNSPLH
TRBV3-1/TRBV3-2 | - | ASKGGLNGYT
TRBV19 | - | ASSISINQPQH
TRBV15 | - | ATSRTGSEQY
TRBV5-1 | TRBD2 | ASRPNLGTSGSYEQY
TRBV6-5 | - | ASRASRDSNQPQH
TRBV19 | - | ASSMGTGKPYEQY
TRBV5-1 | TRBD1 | ASSLGQGARDGGYT
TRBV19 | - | ASSIRPDREAF
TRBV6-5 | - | ASRRRDIGQPQH
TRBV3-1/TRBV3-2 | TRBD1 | ASSLVDRGVRKTQY
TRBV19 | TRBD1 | ASSQFPGTGDAGELF
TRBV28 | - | ASTGTNYEQY
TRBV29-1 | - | SVGVRTGLAF
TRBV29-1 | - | SGGSGINTEAF
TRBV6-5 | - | ASSAYRDGNTIY
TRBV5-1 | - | ASSPVGVGLYNSPLH
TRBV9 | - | ASSVPQGNTEAF
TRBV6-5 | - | ASNPLPGTIEF
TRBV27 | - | ASSLWIGADTEAF
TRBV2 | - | ASSETRNTEAF
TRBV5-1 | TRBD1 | ASSSGTGGFTGELF
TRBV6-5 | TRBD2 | ASSGGLAGSYEQY
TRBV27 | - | ASSIRQETLAKNIQY
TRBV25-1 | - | ASRLEEYEQY
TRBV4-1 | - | ASSLPPWQVSGNTIY
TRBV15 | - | ATSSGTGWEAF
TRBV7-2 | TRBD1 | ASSLAPGQGNNSPLH
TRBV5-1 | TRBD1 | ASSLLVDRANTEAF
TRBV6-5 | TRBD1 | ASQTGIYEQY
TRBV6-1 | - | ASSEALTVFYGYT
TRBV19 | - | ASRGWDEQF
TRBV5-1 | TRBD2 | ASSVYSGGTDTQY